The clone carrying this T cell receptor (beta chain) was detected once. With V trimmed by 2 bases and J by 1 base, 5 bases remained unmatched. Germline V lookup: CDR1 MGHRA, CDR2 YSYEKL. This CDR3 region has 17 residues. The data were obtained in a study of blood T cell repertoires in COVID-19. Produced via immunoSEQ multiplex PCR; TCRdb's table is partial and in-frame only. The sample holds approximately 200,000 clones, about 82% seen once. Sequencing was carried out using PBMCs or T cells enriched from blood (not recorded which). The receptor was isolated from a woman aged 25 to 39 who had recovered from COVID-19. The chain employs TRBV4-1 and TRBJ2-2; TRBD2 agrees at 9 bases. The CDR3 DNA reads as TGCGCCAGCAGCCAACAGAGACTAGCGGTGAACACCGGGGAGCTGTTTTTT. Protein sequence: CASSQQRLAVNTGELFF.